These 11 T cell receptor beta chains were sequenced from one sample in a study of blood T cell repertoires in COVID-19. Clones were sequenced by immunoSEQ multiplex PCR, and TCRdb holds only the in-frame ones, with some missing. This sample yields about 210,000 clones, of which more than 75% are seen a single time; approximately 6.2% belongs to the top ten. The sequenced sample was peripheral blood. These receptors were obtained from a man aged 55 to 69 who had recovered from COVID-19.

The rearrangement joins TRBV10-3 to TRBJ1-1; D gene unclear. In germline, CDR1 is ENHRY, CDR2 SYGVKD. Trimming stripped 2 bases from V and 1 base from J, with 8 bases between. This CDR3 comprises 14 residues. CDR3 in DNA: TGTGCCATCAGTGAGACTCCCTCGAACACTGAAGCTTTCTTT. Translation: CAISETPSNTEAFF.

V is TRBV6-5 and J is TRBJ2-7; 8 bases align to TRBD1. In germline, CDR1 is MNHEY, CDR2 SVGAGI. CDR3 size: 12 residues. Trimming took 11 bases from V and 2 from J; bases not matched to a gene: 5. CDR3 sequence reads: CAAKTGAYEQYF. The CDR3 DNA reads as TGTGCCGCGAAGACAGGGGCCTACGAGCAGTACTTC.

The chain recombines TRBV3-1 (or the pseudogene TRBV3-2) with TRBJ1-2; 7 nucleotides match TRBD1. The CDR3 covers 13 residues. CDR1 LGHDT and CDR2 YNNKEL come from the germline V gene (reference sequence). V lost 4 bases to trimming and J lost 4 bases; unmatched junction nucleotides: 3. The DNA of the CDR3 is TGTGCCAGCAGCCGGGGACAGACCTATGGCTACACCTTC. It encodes CASSRGQTYGYTF.

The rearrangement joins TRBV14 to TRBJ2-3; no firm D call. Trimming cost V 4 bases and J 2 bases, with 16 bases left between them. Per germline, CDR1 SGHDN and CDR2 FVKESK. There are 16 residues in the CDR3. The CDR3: CASSRNPGSFTDTQYF. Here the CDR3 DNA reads TGTGCCAGCAGCCGGAATCCGGGTTCTTTCACAGATACGCAGTATTTT.

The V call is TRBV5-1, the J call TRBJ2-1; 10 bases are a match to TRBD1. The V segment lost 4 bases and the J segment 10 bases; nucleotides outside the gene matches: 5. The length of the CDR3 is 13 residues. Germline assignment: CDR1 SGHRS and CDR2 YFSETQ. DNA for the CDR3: TGCGCCAGCAGCCCGGGACAGGGGTGGGAGCAGTTCTTC. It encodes CASSPGQGWEQFF.

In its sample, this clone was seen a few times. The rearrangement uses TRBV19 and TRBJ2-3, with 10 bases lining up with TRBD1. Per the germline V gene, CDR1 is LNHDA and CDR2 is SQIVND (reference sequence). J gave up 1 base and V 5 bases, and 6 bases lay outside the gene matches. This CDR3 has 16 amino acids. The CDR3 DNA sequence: TGTGCCAGTAGTCTTAGACAGGGGGCAGGCACAGATACGCAGTATTTT. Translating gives CASSLRQGAGTDTQYF.

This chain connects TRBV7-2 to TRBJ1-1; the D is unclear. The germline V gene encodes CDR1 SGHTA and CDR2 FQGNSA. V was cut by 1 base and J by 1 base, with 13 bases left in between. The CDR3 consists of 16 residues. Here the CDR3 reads CASSLGQQARNTEAFF. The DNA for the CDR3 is TGTGCCAGCAGCTTAGGGCAGCAAGCGAGGAACACTGAAGCTTTCTTT. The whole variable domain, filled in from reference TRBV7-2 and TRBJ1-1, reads GAGVSQSPSNKVTEKGKDVELRCDPISGHTALYWYRQSLGQGLEFLIYFQGNSAPDKSGLPSDRFSAERTGGSVSTLTIQRTQQEDSAVYLCASSLGQQARNTEAFFGQGTRLTVV.

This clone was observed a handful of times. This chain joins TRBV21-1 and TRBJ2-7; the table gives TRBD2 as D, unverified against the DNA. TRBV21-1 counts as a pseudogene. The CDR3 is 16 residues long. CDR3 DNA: TGTGCCAGCAGCAAATCCCCTAGCGGGAGGGCCGGCGAGCAGTACTTC. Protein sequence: CASSKSPSGRAGEQYF.

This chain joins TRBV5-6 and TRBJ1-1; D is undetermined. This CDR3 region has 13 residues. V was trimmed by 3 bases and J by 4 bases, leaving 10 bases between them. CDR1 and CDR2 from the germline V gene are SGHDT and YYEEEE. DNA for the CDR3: TGTGCCAGCAGCTCTCGGGTAGGCACTGAAGCTTTCTTT. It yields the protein CASSSRVGTEAFF.

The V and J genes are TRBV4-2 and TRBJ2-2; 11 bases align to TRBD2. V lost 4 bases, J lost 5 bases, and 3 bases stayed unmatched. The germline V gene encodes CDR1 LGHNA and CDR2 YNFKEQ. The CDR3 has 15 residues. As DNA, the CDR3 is TGTGCCAGCAGCCTAGCGGGGGGGCAAACCGGGGAGCTGTTTTTT. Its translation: CASSLAGGQTGELFF.

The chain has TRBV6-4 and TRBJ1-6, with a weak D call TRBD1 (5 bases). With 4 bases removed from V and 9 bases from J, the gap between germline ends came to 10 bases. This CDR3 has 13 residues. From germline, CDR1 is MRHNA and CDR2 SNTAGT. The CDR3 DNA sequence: TGTGCCAGCAGTGCTCAGGGCGGTTCACCCCTCCACTTT. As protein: CASSAQGGSPLHF.